This TCR beta chain is drawn from a study of monozygotic twins with inflammatory bowel disease (dated by TCRdb to about 2019). With respect to the entire study: The complete study included around 30 monozygotic twin pairs: 19 IBD-discordant Danish pairs and nine German pairs, of which four were IBD-concordant and five were IBD-discordant. The search for disease-associated traits relied mainly on comparing IBD patients with their genetically identical healthy co-twins within discordant pairs. Each individual had, on average, about 151 000 unique TCRalpha sequences and 181 000 unique TCRbeta sequences available for analysis. The research as a whole found: A decrease in TCRbeta repertoire diversity, as measured by inverse Simpson index, was observed in IBD patients compared with their healthy co-twins. Distinction between different T cell subtypes could not be achieved in the analysis. Repertoire similarity did not differ between concordant and discordant twins, which could be due to limited statistical power. No single strong signal or clonotype linked to IBD turned up in the results, so the idea that one exists was not supported. Background noise and inter-individual variability may have been introduced into the repertoires by the differing immunosuppressive treatments among patients. Compared with healthy twins, IBD patients shared fewer clonotypes with other individuals, and the difference was most pronounced in patients with signs of disease activity.

About this clonotype itself: The antigen it binds to is not known.

Measured from the cysteine to the phenylalanine, the CDR3 is 13 residues long. Only the protein is on record. CDR1 and CDR2 were assigned from the germline V gene as ENHRY and SYGVKD. The library was obtained by 5' RACE. For each TCR library, approximately 3,700 ng of total RNA was used. For each sample, cDNA synthesis with SMARTScribe reverse transcriptase was split into eight separate reactions. During cDNA synthesis, unique molecular identifiers containing a 6-nucleotide sample barcode were introduced by template switching. TCRalpha and TCRbeta cDNA was amplified in two nested PCRs of 16 and 9 cycles, and bead purification was carried out after each PCR. Before amplification, the cDNA was both treated with uracil DNA-glycosylase and purified with the QIAquick PCR purification kit. The second PCR added Illumina TruSeq-compatible adapters along with sample-specific barcodes. Library quality and concentration were assessed using TapeStation and Qubit, and about 5 ng of each library was pooled. Sequencing of the pooled libraries was done on an Illumina HiSeq2500 single-index Rapid Run using custom sequencing primers and 2 x 100 bp reads. Per the source publication's procedure: MiGEC version 1.2.6 was used for UMI-based consensus assembly, which corrected PCR and sequencing errors. V(D)J alignment, clonotype assembly and CDR3 extraction were performed with MiXCR version 2.1.1. Gene usage, clonotype sharing and MAIT/NKT TCR abundance were normalised by analysing the top 1000, 10 000 and 20 000 clonotypes per sample. Diversity was computed as the inverse Simpson index with the vegan R package after downsampling to 27 000 UMIs. Paired Mann-Whitney U tests were applied to discordant twin pairs, and Benjamini-Hochberg correction was used for multiple testing. Following TCRdb reprocessing, every CDR3 protein sequence forms one entry, and DNA is not provided. TCRdb's processing, not the study's, gives the V and J calls here. The sample's records list approximately 150,000 distinct CDR3 sequences. Jointly, the top ten make up 2.4% of the sample.

From each donor, a roughly 2.5 ml peripheral blood sample was drawn into PAXgene tubes and stored at -80 degrees C. Without any T cell sorting, total RNA was extracted from whole blood using the PAXgene blood miRNA kit on an automated QIAcube. Deep TCRalpha and TCRbeta repertoire profiling with unique molecular barcoding was performed on peripheral blood of monozygotic twin pairs concordant or discordant for inflammatory bowel disease. For every twin pair, smoking habits were documented, and each individual was categorised as a current, former or never smoker. This clonotype was obtained from a human donor with ulcerative colitis or Crohn's disease, or a healthy co-twin of an affected twin (not recorded which). Sequences were obtained from blood. This chain is built from TRBV10-3 and TRBJ2-1. The CDR3: CAISEYSENEQFF.